The rows below give T cell receptor beta chains drawn from one sample of a study of beta chain features in type 1 diabetes. The repertoire was sequenced with immunoSEQ multiplex PCR; TCRdb's copy has only in-frame clones and lacks some. The table shows hundreds of thousands of clones, with 10% to 15% occurring only once. Sequenced: naive CD4+ T cells from blood. The receptors shown here come from a young man in good health. Both conserved end residues are part of each CDR3. Each record gives: clone size, J gene, CDR3 length, D gene, V gene, CDR3 DNA, CDR3 protein. D genes are given only for firm matches. Clone size is not always given. Where it is, it says once, few, many or a class for expanded clones.

>NA|TRBJ1-1|15|NA|TRBV9
TGTGCCAGCAGCGTAAGGCCAGGGGCGCGCACTGAAGCTTTCTTT
CASSVRPGARTEAFF
>few|TRBJ2-3|16|TRBD2|TRBV11-2
TGTGCCAGCAGCTTGAAAGCGGGGGGGTACACAGATACGCAGTATTTT
CASSLKAGGYTDTQYF
>NA|TRBJ2-1|14|NA|TRBV7-2
TGTGCCAGCAGCTTCGCGCTATATTCCAATGAGCAGTTCTTC
CASSFALYSNEQFF
>NA|TRBJ2-7|18|TRBD2|TRBV15
TGTGCCACCAGCAGAGAGGCTAGCGGGGGGGCCTATTCATACGAGCAGTACTTC
CATSREASGGAYSYEQYF
>NA|TRBJ2-1|17|TRBD1|TRBV7-3
TGTGCCAGCAGCTCCCAAGGTCCAGGACAGGGGCGGGGTGAGCAGTTCTTC
CASSSQGPGQGRGEQFF
>NA|TRBJ1-2|15|TRBD1|TRBV15
TGTGCCACCAGCGGACCCTCAGGGGGCGTATACGGCTACACCTTC
CATSGPSGGVYGYTF
>few|TRBJ2-1|10|TRBD2|TRBV6-5
TGTGCCACCGGGACTAGAGATCGGTTCTTC
CATGTRDRFF
>NA|TRBJ2-1|15|TRBD2|TRBV7-2
TGTGCCACATCCTTAGCGGGTTACTCCTACAATGAGCAGTTCTTC
CATSLAGYSYNEQFF
>NA|TRBJ2-7|13|TRBD1|TRBV19
TGTGCCAGTAGCTCGACAGGGGTCTACGAGCAGTACTTC
CASSSTGVYEQYF
>many|TRBJ2-1|12|NA|TRBV28
TGTGCCAGCAGTCCGGGGGACAGAGAGCAGTTCTTC
CASSPGDREQFF
>few|TRBJ1-6|15|NA|TRBV6-5
TGTGCCAGCAGTCCCACAGGGTCAGGGAGTTCACCCCTCCACTTT
CASSPTGSGSSPLHF
>few|TRBJ2-7|16|TRBD2|TRBV30
TGTGCCTGGAGTGTACGGCGGGGGGTTCCCTCCTACGAGCAGTACTTC
CAWSVRRGVPSYEQYF
>NA|TRBJ1-1|14|TRBD1|TRBV6-6
TGTGCCAGCAGTAGACAGGGAGGTGAGACTGAAGCTTTCTTT
CASSRQGGETEAFF
>NA|TRBJ1-1|13|NA|TRBV28
TGTGCCAGCAGACCTGGACAGAACACTGAAGCTTTCTTT
CASRPGQNTEAFF
>NA|TRBJ2-4|19|NA|TRBV18
TGTGCCAGCTCAAGCCTCGGAGGCCGACAACTCCTAGCCAAAAACATTCAGTACTTC
CASSSLGGRQLLAKNIQYF
>NA|TRBJ2-5|13|NA|TRBV29-1
TGCAGCGTTGTCCGGGTCATCCAAGAGACCCAGTACTTC
CSVVRVIQETQYF
>NA|TRBJ2-1|18|TRBD2|TRBV4-1
TGCGCCAGCAGCCAAGATAGACGCCCCGGGAGGGCCTACAATGAGCAGTTCTTC
CASSQDRRPGRAYNEQFF
>NA|TRBJ2-7|17|TRBD1|TRBV29-1
TGCAGCGTCCTCAGGCCCCACCCTGGACAGGTCTTTTACGAGCAGTACTTC
CSVLRPHPGQVFYEQYF
>few|TRBJ2-7|12|NA|TRBV30
TGTGCCTGGAGCGCAACTTCATACGAGCAGTACTTC
CAWSATSYEQYF
>few|TRBJ2-2|14|TRBD2|TRBV5-1
TGCGCCAGCAGCGCTAGCGGAAGCACCGGGGAGCTGTTTTTT
CASSASGSTGELFF
>few|TRBJ2-5|13|NA|TRBV7-2
TGTGCCAGCAGCTCCCGCAGGCAAGAGACCCAGTACTTC
CASSSRRQETQYF
>few|TRBJ1-2|12|NA|TRBV5-1
TGCGCCAGCAGCTTGTTCAGCTATGGCTACACCTTC
CASSLFSYGYTF
>NA|TRBJ2-7|11|NA|TRBV19
TGTGCCAGTAGTGTCGAGGACGAGCAGTACTTC
CASSVEDEQYF
>NA|TRBJ2-2|16|TRBD2|TRBV7-3
TGTGCCAGCAGCTTATTGCCTAGCGGGAGTACCGGGGAGCTGTTTTTT
CASSLLPSGSTGELFF
>NA|TRBJ2-1|12|NA|TRBV6-6
TGTGCCAGCAGTATCACAGGGTTCGGGCAGTTCTTC
CASSITGFGQFF
>many|TRBJ2-6|15|NA|TRBV4-3
TGCGCCAGCAGCCACCACAGGGCTGGGGCCAACGTCCTGACTTTC
CASSHHRAGANVLTF
>few|TRBJ2-4|16|TRBD1|TRBV5-4
TGTGCCAGCAGCTCGCCGGGACAGGGTGCCAAAAACATTCAGTACTTC
CASSSPGQGAKNIQYF
>few|TRBJ2-7|16|TRBD1|TRBV4-2
TGTGCCAGCAGCCAACGTTCCGGGACAGGCCCCTACGAGCAGTACTTC
CASSQRSGTGPYEQYF
>NA|TRBJ2-7|14|NA|TRBV4-2
TGTGCCAGCAGCCAACCGATAGAATCCTACGAGCAGTACTTC
CASSQPIESYEQYF
>few|TRBJ1-2|14|TRBD1|TRBV28
TGTGCCAGCAGTCCGCATCCGACAGGGAGTGGCTACACCTTC
CASSPHPTGSGYTF
>NA|TRBJ2-1|14|TRBD2|TRBV5-4
TGTGCCAGCACCGTGGGCGGGGGGCGGGATGAGCAGTTCTTC
CASTVGGGRDEQFF
>few|TRBJ1-2|12|NA|TRBV7-9
TGTGCCAGCAGTCAATCATACACTGGCTACACCTTC
CASSQSYTGYTF
>NA|TRBJ2-3|15|NA|TRBV6-5
TGTGCCAGCACCGAATCGGGTACGCGCACAGATACGCAGTATTTT
CASTESGTRTDTQYF
>few|TRBJ1-2|12|NA|TRBV2
TGTGCCAGCAGTGAGAGGGTAGATGGCTACACCTTC
CASSERVDGYTF
>few|TRBJ2-2|15|NA|TRBV7-2
TGTGCCAGCAGCTTTAGCGCAGAGAACACCGGGGAGCTGTTTTTT
CASSFSAENTGELFF
>NA|TRBJ2-2|13|NA|TRBV29-1
TGCAGCGTTTATCAGGGGTACACCGGGGAGCTGTTTTTT
CSVYQGYTGELFF